This paragraph reports one T cell receptor beta chain. This record comes from a study of blood T cell repertoires in COVID-19. As processed by the authors: From reference gene primer amplification, estimates of nucleated cell counts were derived. Using immunoSEQ multiplex PCR, the repertoire was profiled, and TCRdb retains in-frame clones only, with some absent. For V, J and clone size, that table is used; D and trimming come from the DNA. This sample has a few hundred thousand clones, with roughly 91% found just once. Germline values: CDR1 SGHRS, CDR2 YFSETQ. The ends were cut back, 2 bases at V and 1 base at J, with 12 bases in the middle. The CDR3 is 15 residues long. Participant age was roughly 18 to 100 years, and participants resided in fewer than 30 US areas.

Sequenced material: PBMCs or T cells enriched from blood (not recorded which). This sequence originates from a woman aged 60 to 75 who had recovered from COVID-19. The chain couples TRBV5-1 to TRBJ1-1; no clear D gene. CDR3 sequence: CASSFSSPPNTEAFF. Written as DNA, the CDR3 is TGCGCCAGCAGCTTTTCCTCCCCTCCGAACACTGAAGCTTTCTTT.